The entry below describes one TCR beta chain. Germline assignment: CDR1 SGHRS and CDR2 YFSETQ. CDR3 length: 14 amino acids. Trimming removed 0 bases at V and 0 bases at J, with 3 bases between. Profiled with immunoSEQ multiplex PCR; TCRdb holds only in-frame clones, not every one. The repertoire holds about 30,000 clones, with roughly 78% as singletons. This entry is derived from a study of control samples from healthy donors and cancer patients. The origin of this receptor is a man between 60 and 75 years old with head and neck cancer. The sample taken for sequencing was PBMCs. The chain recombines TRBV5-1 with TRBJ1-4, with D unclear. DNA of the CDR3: TGCGCCAGCAGCTTGGACGCAACTAATGAAAAACTGTTTTTT. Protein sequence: CASSLDATNEKLFF.